This is a list of T cell receptor beta chains from one sample in a study of vaccination effects on CD4 cells after COVID-19. These receptors have no known antigen. The assay was immunoSEQ multiplex PCR, and TCRdb's table has in-frame clones only and misses some. The table includes approximately 30,000 clones, roughly 74% detected once. The input for sequencing was CD4+ T cells from PBMCs cultured without peptide, taken after COVID-19 vaccination. The source of these receptors is a human donor who received a COVID-19 vaccine. Both conserved end residues are part of each CDR3. The D gene is left open where the match is weak. Size is omitted from some rows. Given values are once, few, many or a class for expanded clones.

TRBJ1-5	.	TRBV3-1/TRBV3-2	.	CASSQDPHAWGADNSNQPQHF
TRBJ1-4	.	TRBV18	.	CASSLLLDEKLFF
TRBJ2-7	.	TRBV6-5	TRBD1	CASRTGQGTYEQYF
TRBJ1-5	.	TRBV6-6	TRBD1	CASSLGQGRNQPQHF
TRBJ1-5	.	TRBV30	.	CAWSVLRSNQPQHF
TRBJ1-2	.	TRBV28	.	CASNQGIQYYTF
TRBJ1-6	few	TRBV4-2	.	CASSQGVGRDSPLHF
TRBJ1-2	.	TRBV6-5	TRBD1	CASSNRGSNGYTF
TRBJ1-2	.	TRBV6-5	TRBD1	CASSLRTGSNYGYTF
TRBJ2-1	few	TRBV2	TRBD2	CASSELAGGYNEQFF
TRBJ1-1	.	TRBV3-1/TRBV3-2	.	CASSQVGADTEAFF
TRBJ2-1	.	TRBV7-9	TRBD2	CASTRDYRSQKQFF
TRBJ2-2	.	TRBV5-5	TRBD2	CASSFFGGRAVGGELFF
TRBJ2-5	once	TRBV6-6	.	CASRALDRETQYF
TRBJ2-1	.	TRBV9	TRBD2	CASSSGGLAGVLEQFF
TRBJ1-6	.	TRBV10-3	.	CAISDGGANSPLHF
TRBJ2-5	.	TRBV10-3	.	CAISKVRREETQYF
TRBJ2-7	.	TRBV2	TRBD2	CASSELAGHSYEQYF
TRBJ2-7	.	TRBV30	TRBD1	CAWSEQGKSYEQYF
TRBJ2-7	few	TRBV5-1	TRBD1	CASGPSGGGEQYF
TRBJ1-6	.	TRBV5-6	.	CASSRGVYNSPLHF
TRBJ2-7	.	TRBV28	TRBD2	CASSLELRGALITPRQGSYEQYF
TRBJ1-2	.	TRBV28	TRBD1	CASSSAGQGDGYGYTF
TRBJ1-3	.	TRBV4-1	.	CASSQGPVGGNTIYF
TRBJ2-3	.	TRBV18	TRBD1	CASSPALPGQGANTQYF
TRBJ2-1	once	TRBV10-3	TRBD2	CAIRGTSGSVYNEQFF
TRBJ1-1	.	TRBV5-1	.	CASSLRPILNTEAFF
TRBJ2-7	.	TRBV6-5	TRBD1	CASLDRGLYEQYF
TRBJ2-7	once	TRBV6-1	TRBD2	CASSQALAGVPYEQYF
TRBJ2-7	few	TRBV3-1/TRBV3-2	.	CASSLVPGLSYEQYF
TRBJ2-7	.	TRBV7-2	TRBD2	CASSRGGGLSSYEQYF
TRBJ1-1	.	TRBV21-1	.	CASSKEGVPNTEAFF
TRBJ1-2	few	TRBV7-9	.	CASSLQGEINYGYTF
TRBJ1-1	few	TRBV28	.	CASSSGDTEAFF
TRBJ2-2	.	TRBV28	TRBD2	CASSLSASGRKWGELFF
TRBJ2-1	once	TRBV15	.	CATSRWNEQFF
TRBJ1-2	.	TRBV30	.	CAWSEGPQSGYTF
TRBJ1-2	.	TRBV2	TRBD1	CASSPGQGYGYTF
TRBJ1-5	.	TRBV27	TRBD1	CASSGQGANQPQHF
TRBJ1-2	.	TRBV19	TRBD1	CASTPDREANYGYTF
TRBJ1-2	.	TRBV20-1	.	CSARAGYGYTF
TRBJ2-7	.	TRBV6-1	.	CASSEQSRASYEQYF
TRBJ2-3	.	TRBV5-4	TRBD2	CASSLEISGRRRTDTQYF
TRBJ1-2	.	TRBV27	.	CASSFQADTYGYTF
TRBJ2-3	once	TRBV6-6	TRBD2	CASSPRGATSTDTQYF
TRBJ2-5	few	TRBV5-1	.	CASSPSGDPQETQYF
TRBJ2-3	once	TRBV3-1/TRBV3-2	TRBD2	CASSQVPASGSKDTQYF
TRBJ2-4	.	TRBV5-6	TRBD1	CASRIRGTGGNIQYF
TRBJ2-4	.	TRBV19	.	CASSIVSGGIQYF
TRBJ2-7	.	TRBV6-6	.	CASSQTRSREQYF
TRBJ2-7	.	TRBV11-2	TRBD2	CASSSLAHLRPSGDHEQYF
TRBJ2-3	few	TRBV7-9	.	CASSRSTDTQYF
TRBJ2-7	once	TRBV12-3/TRBV12-4	.	CASSLEGFYEQYF
TRBJ1-4	.	TRBV28	TRBD1	CASSPGTVEKLFF
TRBJ2-7	.	TRBV6-5	.	CASSYGSGLTYEQYF
TRBJ2-1	.	TRBV4-1	TRBD1	CASSQPQGWNEQFF
TRBJ2-7	.	TRBV19	TRBD2	CASSGLANVYEQYF
TRBJ2-5	.	TRBV4-1	.	CASSPRGLETQYF
TRBJ1-2	.	TRBV19	.	CASSIGSLYGYTF
TRBJ1-2	.	TRBV7-3	.	CASSLNRPYGYTF